This is a list of T cell receptor beta chains from one sample in a study of beta chain features in type 1 diabetes. Clones were sequenced by immunoSEQ multiplex PCR, and TCRdb holds only the in-frame ones, with some missing. The table shows over 150,000 clones, with almost 8% occurring only once. What was sequenced was central memory CD4+ T cells from blood. These receptors all come from a man between 18 and 35 years old with type 1 diabetes. The CDR3 runs from the conserved cysteine through the conserved F or W. Not all rows give a size; the values are once, few, many and, for expanded clones, a class.

cdr3_aa | clone_size | j_call | v_call
CAWSRAGGTDEQYF | - | TRBJ2-7 | TRBV30
CASSGGSGSGANIQYF | - | TRBJ2-4 | TRBV25-1
CAWSHYTTDTQYF | few | TRBJ2-3 | TRBV30
CASSFPQERYGYTF | few | TRBJ1-2 | TRBV28
CARASGGASDTQYF | - | TRBJ2-3 | TRBV2
CASSHGEGAAYEQYF | - | TRBJ2-7 | TRBV6-5
CSVEGRGQSYGYTF | - | TRBJ1-2 | TRBV29-1
CASSFPTSGRDYNEQFF | - | TRBJ2-1 | TRBV28
CASHEFPGQGNTEAFF | - | TRBJ1-1 | TRBV28
CASSFSGQGNTEAFF | - | TRBJ1-1 | TRBV5-1
CASSLDGYQETQYF | - | TRBJ2-5 | TRBV5-8
CASDSGQGGRETQYF | few | TRBJ2-5 | TRBV5-4
CASSPVSGENEQFF | few | TRBJ2-1 | TRBV18
CATSPRLGTGDMNTEAFF | - | TRBJ1-1 | TRBV15
CSAAVGYGYTF | many | TRBJ1-2 | TRBV20-1
CASTLAGGDTQYF | - | TRBJ2-3 | TRBV6-5
CASSFRTVGQGDQPQHF | few | TRBJ1-5 | TRBV27
CSVGGGGTGELFF | few | TRBJ2-2 | TRBV29-1
CASSLNPGYGYTF | few | TRBJ1-2 | TRBV11-2
CAIGGASYNEQFF | - | TRBJ2-1 | TRBV6-5
CASSFKLDRAYEQYF | - | TRBJ2-7 | TRBV7-2
CASSPTGSNEKLFF | - | TRBJ1-4 | TRBV5-8
CASSQDAPPPYEQYF | - | TRBJ2-7 | TRBV4-3
CASSLTPPGGYGYTF | - | TRBJ1-2 | TRBV18
CASSVTSLSSYNEQFF | - | TRBJ2-1 | TRBV27
CASRRGGTGYSPLHF | few | TRBJ1-6 | TRBV6-5
CASSPSSQGTGHVYTF | few | TRBJ1-2 | TRBV18
CASSPRAGGNTGELFF | - | TRBJ2-2 | TRBV7-2
CASSQDRSAYEQYF | few | TRBJ2-7 | TRBV4-2
CAYRDLGGDNQPQHF | few | TRBJ1-5 | TRBV30
CASSFSGGAWNEQFF | - | TRBJ2-1 | TRBV27
CASREEGKNEQFF | few | TRBJ2-1 | TRBV10-3
CASNQNTPGFTGELFF | few | TRBJ2-2 | TRBV4-2
CASSDDRASREQYF | - | - | TRBV5-1
CAISDGRGYEQYF | few | TRBJ2-7 | TRBV10-3
CASSFPTPGNTIYF | - | TRBJ1-3 | TRBV5-6